Below, 14 T cell receptor beta chains from the same sample are listed, as sequenced in a study of spatial heterogeneity in lung cancer. From the 5' RACE reads, TCRdb called clonotypes with MiXCR, one entry per CDR3 protein. Here the sample spans a few thousand distinct CDR3 sequences, roughly 12% being singletons. Antigen specificity for these receptors is unknown. Overall study results and limits: Intratumoral expanded alpha and beta TCR counts were found to track tumor mutation counts.

Specified time point: sample taken at primary tumor resection. The specimen comprised lung tumor tissue, sampled at surgery. These receptor sequences come from a female donor with early-stage non-small cell lung cancer.

This clonotype is medium-sized (0.01 to 0.1%) within its sample. CDR3 nucleotide sequence: TGTGCCAGCAGGATAACGGGGCCCGCCTATGGCTACACCTTC. Its protein is CASRITGPAYGYTF. The chain recombines TRBV2 with TRBJ1-2; tentatively, D is TRBD1 (5 bases). Trimming removed 6 bases at V and 4 bases at J, with 15 bases between. CDR3 size: 14 residues. Germline V gives CDR1 SNHLY, CDR2 FYNNEI.

This clonotype was seen a few times. The genes are TRBV29-1 and TRBJ1-2; 7 nucleotides align to TRBD1. With V trimmed by 7 bases and J by 2 bases, 7 bases remained unmatched. The CDR3 runs to 13 residues. Germline loops: CDR1 SQVTM, CDR2 ANQGSEA. The CDR3 loop reads CSGGTASNYGYTF. In nucleotides, the CDR3 is TGCAGCGGGGGGACAGCTTCGAACTATGGCTACACCTTC. The variable domain in full, with the rest retrieved from reference TRBV29-1 and TRBJ1-2, is SAVISQKPSRDICQRGTSLTIQCQVDSQVTMMFWYRQQPGQSLTLIATANQGSEATYESGFVIDKFPISRPNLTFSTLTVSNMSPEDSSIYLCSGGTASNYGYTFGSGTRLTVV.

By proportion, this clonotype is medium-sized. The V and J genes are TRBV19 and TRBJ1-5; 8 bases agree with TRBD1. The ends lost 4 bases at V and 9 bases at J; junction bases unmatched: 11. Germline CDR1 and CDR2: LNHDA and SQIVND (reference sequence). The CDR3 sequence is 15 residues long. This chain's CDR3 is CASSTSGGGRAPQHF. The CDR3 DNA reads TGTGCCAGTAGTACCTCAGGGGGCGGGAGGGCGCCCCAGCATTTT.

Judged by abundance, this clonotype is medium-sized. The rearrangement joins TRBV6-5 to TRBJ2-2; no clear D. The CDR3 extends over 15 amino acids. Germline CDR1 and CDR2: MNHEY and SVGAGI. With 4 bases removed from V and 4 bases from J, the gap between germline ends came to 13 bases. The CDR3 here is CASSSVWQTTGELFF. The CDR3 DNA is TGTGCCAGCAGTTCGGTTTGGCAGACCACCGGGGAGCTGTTTTTT.

The gene calls are TRBV29-1 and TRBJ2-7; D is unclear. The germline V and J ends were trimmed by 3 bases and 3 bases, with 18 bases remaining between them. The CDR3 has 15 amino acids. CDR1 is SQVTM, CDR2 ANQGSEA, per germline. In nucleotides, the CDR3 is TGCAGCGTTGAGTCGGAAGGGAATGGGGTCTACGAGCAGTACTTC. The encoded protein is CSVESEGNGVYEQYF.

By frequency in the sample, this clonotype is medium-sized (0.01 to 0.1%). The chain carries TRBV6-1 and TRBJ1-5; D gene ambiguous. This CDR3 is 13 amino acids long. V was shortened by 6 bases and J by 0 bases, with 6 bases between the two germline ends. Germline V gene sequence: CDR1 MNHNS, CDR2 SASEGT. CDR3 DNA: TGTGCCAGCAGGCTAAATAGCAATCAGCCCCAGCATTTT. It specifies CASRLNSNQPQHF.

This clonotype was picked up a small number of times. The V gene is TRBV3-1, the J gene TRBJ2-2; D gene ambiguous. Trimming took off 0 bases at V and 8 bases at J, with 10 bases between the two ends. CDR1 is LGHDT, CDR2 YNNKEL, per germline (reference sequence). CDR3 length: 14 amino acids. As DNA, the CDR3 is TGTGCCAGCAGCCAAGATGTTGGAGTTGGGGAGCTGTTTTTT. As protein: CASSQDVGVGELFF.

This clonotype is categorized as medium-sized. The gene calls are TRBV15 and TRBJ2-5; possibly TRBD2 for D (6 bases). The germline V gene encodes CDR1 LNHNV and CDR2 YYDKDF (reference sequence). Trimming cost V 1 base and J 2 bases, with 8 bases left between them. The CDR3 has 14 amino acids. CDR3 coding DNA: TGTGCCACCAGCAGAGTAGCGGAACAAGAGACCCAGTACTTC. It is translated as CATSRVAEQETQYF.

This clonotype was observed at least ten times. This chain uses TRBV28 with TRBJ1-5, with D perhaps TRBD1 (5 bases). Trimming left V 6 bases short and J 4 bases short, with 13 bases between. This CDR3 is built from 14 residues. CDR1 is MDHEN and CDR2 is SYDVKM in the germline V gene. CDR3 residues: CASSRRDRNQPQHF. CDR3 coding DNA: TGTGCCAGCAGCCGCCGCGACAGAAATCAGCCCCAGCATTTT.

This clonotype was found once. It may be a read error: a sequence one base away is much more abundant. This chain joins TRBV20-1 and TRBJ1-2, with D possibly being TRBD1 (6 bases). The length of the CDR3 is 13 residues. The germline V gene has CDR1 DFQATT and CDR2 SNEGSKA (reference sequence). The CDR3 DNA sequence: TGCAGTGCTTCGGACAGCATTAACTATGGCTTCACCTTC. This gives the protein CSASDSINYGFTF.

By proportion, this clonotype is large. This sequence joins TRBV20-1 and TRBJ1-1; D is unclear. This CDR3 spans 11 amino acids. Germline CDR1 DFQATT, CDR2 SNEGSKA (reference sequence). V gave up 3 bases and J gave up 10 bases, with 12 bases separating them. The chain's CDR3 is CSASAPLGAFF. The CDR3 bases are TGCAGTGCTAGTGCCCCCCTGGGAGCTTTCTTT.

This clonotype was counted between two and nine times. The rearrangement joins TRBV10-3 to TRBJ2-5, with 10 bases identical to TRBD2. The CDR3 covers 16 residues. In germline, CDR1 is ENHRY, CDR2 SYGVKD. Trimming took 3 bases from V and 2 from J; bases not matched to a gene: 6. Written as DNA, the CDR3 is TGTGCCATCAGTGAAACTAGCGGGACCCATCAAGAGACCCAGTACTTC. Amino acids: CAISETSGTHQETQYF.

The sample holds many counts of this clonotype. This chain uses TRBV11-2 with TRBJ2-1, with TRBD2 matching 7 bases. The CDR3 sequence is 15 residues long. Trimming took 5 bases from V and 9 from J; bases not matched to a gene: 13. Germline CDR1 is SGHAT and CDR2 is FQNNGV. CDR3 loop: CASSPGLFRFVEQFF. The CDR3 DNA sequence: TGTGCCAGCAGCCCGGGACTATTCCGATTTGTTGAGCAGTTCTTC.

This clonotype has just a few counts. The V and J genes are TRBV14 and TRBJ1-2; tentatively, D is TRBD1 (5 bases). There are 13 residues in the CDR3. Germline assignment: CDR1 SGHDN and CDR2 FVKESK. Trimming left V 6 bases short and J 4 bases short, with 12 bases between. The DNA for the CDR3 is TGTGCCAGCAGAGGGGTGGCAAGCTATGGCTACACCTTC. It codes for CASRGVASYGYTF.